This entry lists 32 T cell receptor beta chains sequenced from one sample in a study of cytomegalovirus exposure and HLA in healthy donors. With 60 Vbeta and 13 Jbeta primers, the PCR was carried out. Repertoires were generated with immunoSEQ multiplex PCR, while TCRdb's copy carries only in-frame clones and drops some. The sample records around 190,000 clones, approximately 85% being singletons. The specimen was PBMCs. The origin of the receptors is a man between 18 and 29 years old in good health and CMV-seronegative.

The gene calls are TRBV4-3 and TRBJ2-7; 8 bases align to TRBD1. The CDR3 contains 15 residues. V gave up 1 base and J gave up 5 bases; unmatched junction bases: 7. The germline V gene encodes CDR1 LGHNA and CDR2 YSLEER. The DNA for the CDR3 is TGCGCCAGCAGCCAAGTGGGCAGGGGGCTCGACGAGCAGTACTTC. This sequence encodes CASSQVGRGLDEQYF.

The gene calls are TRBV7-9 and TRBJ2-3; 9 nucleotides line up with TRBD1. CDR1 is SEHNR and CDR2 is FQNEAQ in the germline V gene (reference sequence). V was clipped by 8 bases and J by 5 bases; unmatched bases: 14. CDR3 length: 16 residues. The CDR3 nucleotides are TGTGCCAGCCTCTTCGCAGGGACAGGGAGCCTAGATACGCAGTATTTT. Amino acid sequence: CASLFAGTGSLDTQYF.

This clone was observed a handful of times. The gene calls are TRBV5-1 and TRBJ2-5; D is possibly TRBD1 (6 bases). This CDR3 region has 14 residues. Germline CDR1 reads SGHRS; CDR2 reads YFSETQ. Trimming left V 2 bases short and J 9 bases short, with 17 bases between. The CDR3 coding sequence is TGCGCCAGCAGCTTACAACAGGGTCCTGGGGCCCAGTACTTC. Translation: CASSLQQGPGAQYF.

As regards this clone: The junction departs from the called germline gene at one end, perhaps through a read error. This chain links TRBV7-9 with TRBJ1-3; TRBD1 aligns across 11 bases. The CDR3 is 16 amino acids. From germline, CDR1 is SEHNR and CDR2 FQNEAQ (reference sequence). The CDR3 reads CSSSFGQGATGNTIYF. Here the CDR3 DNA reads TGTTCCAGCAGCTTTGGACAGGGGGCGACTGGAAACACCATATATTTT. The full variable domain, completed using reference TRBV7-9 and TRBJ1-3, is DTGVSQNPRHKITKRGQNVTFRCDPISEHNRLYWYRQTLGQGPEFLTYFQNEAQLEKSRLLSDRFSAERPKGSFSTLEIQRTEQGDSAMYLCSSSFGQGATGNTIYFGEGSWLTVV.

The chain joins TRBV12-5 to TRBJ1-2, with D unresolved. This CDR3 contains 18 residues. Trimming pared 4 bases from V and 7 bases from J, leaving 28 bases between. The germline V gene encodes CDR1 LGHNT and CDR2 FRNRAP. In DNA, the CDR3 is TGTGCTAGTGGTTCGGGTCCTTCTTTGAGGGCGGGTCGTGGTGGCTACACCTTC. Protein product: CASGSGPSLRAGRGGYTF.

The sample holds one count of this clone. The chain employs TRBV30 and TRBJ1-4; TRBD1 matches 8 bases. This CDR3 is built from 15 residues. Germline CDR1 and CDR2: GTSNPN and SVGIG (reference sequence). V lost 4 bases and J lost 7; bases outside the gene matches: 11. CDR3 sequence reads: CAWTYGQGASEKLFF. CDR3 DNA: TGTGCCTGGACTTATGGCCAGGGGGCAAGTGAAAAACTGTTTTTT.

This clone has a single count. The chain joins TRBV18 to TRBJ2-2; 9 nucleotides match TRBD1. Germline V lookup: CDR1 KGHSH, CDR2 LQKENI. The CDR3 length is 16 residues. Germline trimming cut 3 bases from V and 4 bases from J; bases unmatched to any gene: 6. CDR3 DNA: TGTGCCAGCTCACCCCCGGGACAGGGTGGCACCGGGGAGCTGTTTTTT. Translated, it gives CASSPPGQGGTGELFF.

The chain combines TRBV19 with TRBJ2-1; tentative D call: TRBD1 (6 bases). V was cut by 5 bases and J by 5 bases, with 25 bases left in between. Germline values: CDR1 LNHDA, CDR2 SQIVND (reference sequence). The CDR3 runs to 18 residues. The CDR3 reads CASSPNWDTGFVNNEQFF. DNA for the CDR3: TGTGCCAGTAGTCCCAATTGGGACACAGGGTTCGTCAACAATGAGCAGTTCTTC.

This rearrangement joins TRBV18 to TRBJ1-1; maybe TRBD1 (5 bases). The length of the CDR3 is 14 residues. With 3 bases removed from V and 1 base from J, the gap between germline ends came to 9 bases. Per germline, CDR1 KGHSH and CDR2 LQKENI. The CDR3 is CASSPGATNTEAFF. For the CDR3, the DNA is TGTGCCAGCTCACCTGGGGCAACGAACACTGAAGCTTTCTTT.

The rearrangement uses TRBV29-1 and TRBJ2-5; D is perhaps TRBD2 (5 bases). The CDR3 extends over 13 amino acids. The germline V gene encodes CDR1 SQVTM and CDR2 ANQGSEA. V lost 4 bases and J 2 bases, leaving 11 bases between the germline ends. CDR3 sequence (DNA): TGCAGCGTTGTCCCGGGGAGTCAAGAGACCCAGTACTTC. This translates into CSVVPGSQETQYF. The variable domain in full, completed from reference TRBV29-1 and TRBJ2-5, reads SAVISQKPSRDICQRGTSLTIQCQVDSQVTMMFWYRQQPGQSLTLIATANQGSEATYESGFVIDKFPISRPNLTFSTLTVSNMSPEDSSIYLCSVVPGSQETQYFGPGTRLLVL.

The chain has TRBV28 and TRBJ2-1; D gene ambiguous. In germline, CDR1 is MDHEN, CDR2 SYDVKM. This CDR3 contains 15 residues. V was shortened by 9 bases and J by 4 bases, with 19 bases between the two germline ends. CDR3 protein: CASQYGATNYNEQFF. The CDR3 DNA reads TGTGCCAGTCAGTATGGTGCCACAAATTACAATGAGCAGTTCTTC.

The chain recombines TRBV7-6 with TRBJ2-3, with TRBD2 matching over 14 bases. The J segment lost 5 bases and the V segment lost 4 bases, leaving 5 bases of the junction unmatched. Germline CDR1 and CDR2: SGHVS and FNYEAQ. The CDR3 totals 16 residues. Here the CDR3 reads CASSSGLAGGIDTQYF. The CDR3 nucleotides are TGTGCCAGCAGCTCCGGACTAGCGGGAGGTATAGATACGCAGTATTTT.

The gene calls are TRBV11-1 and TRBJ2-7; weak D call: TRBD2 (6 bases). Per the germline V gene, CDR1 is SGHAT and CDR2 is FQDESV (reference sequence). There are 14 residues in the CDR3. With 6 bases removed from V and 4 bases from J, the gap between germline ends came to 16 bases. CDR3 bases: TGTGCCAGCAGGCCGGCCGGGAGCGCTTACGAGCAGTACTTC. Translation gives CASRPAGSAYEQYF.

The rearrangement joins TRBV12-5 to TRBJ2-6; D is uncertain. The CDR3 totals 17 residues. Germline V gives CDR1 LGHNT, CDR2 FRNRAP. The V and J ends lost 7 bases and 4 bases respectively, with 20 bases between them. The CDR3 DNA sequence: TGTGCTAGTGTCCCTACGCCGTACCTGCCCGGGGCCAACGTCCTGACTTTC. It yields the protein CASVPTPYLPGANVLTF. Looking up the rest from reference TRBV12-5 and TRBJ2-6 gives the full variable domain: DARVTQTPRHKVTEMGQEVTMRCQPILGHNTVFWYRQTMMQGLELLAYFRNRAPLDDSGMPKDRFSAEMPDATLATLKIQPSEPRDSAVYFCASVPTPYLPGANVLTFGAGSRLTVL.

The CDR3 bases are TGCGCCAGCAGCCAAGAAAAGGACAGGGGCTATGGCTACACCTTC. Translation gives CASSQEKDRGYGYTF. The chain joins TRBV4-3 to TRBJ1-2; 9 nucleotides align to TRBD1. Trimming cost V 0 bases and J 4 bases; bases outside gene matches: 3. The CDR3 has 15 residues. Germline V gene sequence: CDR1 LGHNA, CDR2 YSLEER.

The chain couples TRBV6-5 to TRBJ1-2, with D maybe TRBD1 (6 bases). There are 14 residues in the CDR3. Between the trimmed V and J ends, which lost 4 bases and 3 bases, there was a span of 12 bases. Germline CDR1 MNHEY, CDR2 SVGAGI. The CDR3 spells CASSSRGLDYGYTF. The CDR3 nucleotides are TGTGCCAGCAGTTCGAGGGGGTTGGACTATGGCTACACCTTC.

The chain joins TRBV13 to TRBJ2-7; 12 bases align to TRBD2. The junction had 0 bases not matched to a gene; V was cut back by 0 bases and J by 3 bases. Germline V gives CDR1 PRHDT, CDR2 FYEKMQ (reference sequence). The CDR3 is made up of 15 amino acids. The CDR3 here is CASSLGLAGGYEQYF. CDR3 nucleotide sequence: TGTGCCAGCAGCTTAGGACTAGCGGGGGGCTACGAGCAGTACTTC.

V usage is TRBV4-1 and J usage is TRBJ2-5, with D tentatively TRBD2 (6 bases). Trimming stripped 2 bases from V and 2 bases from J, with 12 bases between. The CDR3 is 15 amino acids. Per germline, CDR1 MGHRA and CDR2 YSYEKL. Written as DNA, the CDR3 is TGCGCCAGCAGCCAACTCGGGACTTCACAAGAGACCCAGTACTTC. This translates into CASSQLGTSQETQYF.

The V and J genes are TRBV4-1 and TRBJ1-4; 8 bases fit TRBD1. V was pared by 0 bases and J by 8 bases, with 5 bases of the junction left unmatched. Germline CDR1 is MGHRA and CDR2 is YSYEKL. This CDR3 contains 15 residues. In DNA, the CDR3 is TGCGCCAGCAGCCAAGATTTAGACAGGGGCGAAAAACTGTTTTTT. Protein: CASSQDLDRGEKLFF.

The rearrangement joins TRBV20-1 to TRBJ2-7, with 9 bases fitting TRBD2. Losses at the gene ends were 6 bases for V and 5 bases for J; bases not matched to a gene: 2. This CDR3 comprises 11 residues. The V gene's germline CDR1 is DFQATT and CDR2 SNEGSKA (reference sequence). This CDR3 is CSARTSDEQYF. CDR3 in DNA: TGCAGTGCCCGGACTAGCGACGAGCAGTACTTC.

This chain joins TRBV15 and TRBJ2-1, with D maybe TRBD2 (6 bases). This CDR3 is built from 15 residues. CDR1 is LNHNV and CDR2 is YYDKDF in the germline V gene (reference sequence). V lost 1 base to trimming and J lost 0 bases, with 7 bases between them. The CDR3 coding sequence is TGTGCCACCAGCAGAGTGGGGGGCTCCTACAATGAGCAGTTCTTC. It specifies CATSRVGGSYNEQFF.

This clone was seen once. The rearrangement uses TRBV30 and TRBJ2-3, with a weak D call TRBD2 (6 bases). Germline CDR1 and CDR2: GTSNPN and SVGIG (reference sequence). The CDR3 is made up of 13 amino acids. The V end lost 5 bases, the J end lost 0 bases, and 9 bases lay between the germline ends. CDR3 in DNA: TGTGCCTGGGGAGGGTTTAGCACAGATACGCAGTATTTT. Its protein product is CAWGGFSTDTQYF.

This chain uses TRBV4-1 with TRBJ2-3, with D possibly TRBD2 on 6 matching bases. V was shortened by 1 base and J by 2 bases, with 10 bases between the two germline ends. The CDR3 totals 15 residues. Per the germline V gene, CDR1 is MGHRA and CDR2 is YSYEKL. As DNA, the CDR3 is TGCGCCAGCAGCCAAGGTTGGGACTTCACAGATACGCAGTATTTT. As protein: CASSQGWDFTDTQYF.

V usage is TRBV14 and J usage is TRBJ2-2; 9 bases line up with TRBD2. This CDR3 contains 15 residues. The germline gives CDR1 SGHDN, CDR2 FVKESK. J gave up 2 bases and V 4 bases, and 2 bases lay outside the gene matches. This CDR3 is CASSPGLANTGELFF. CDR3 coding DNA: TGTGCCAGCAGCCCGGGACTAGCTAACACCGGGGAGCTGTTTTTT.

This CDR3 is CASSLAFTGANVLTF. CDR3 DNA sequence: TGTGCCAGCAGCTTAGCCTTTACTGGGGCCAACGTCCTGACTTTC. The chain employs TRBV7-9 and TRBJ2-6; D gene unclear. This CDR3 is built from 15 residues. The V and J ends lost 0 bases and 2 bases respectively, with 5 bases between them. Germline V gene data show CDR1 as SEHNR and CDR2 as FQNEAQ (reference sequence).

The rearrangement links TRBV6-4 to TRBJ2-5; D call uncertain. TRBJ2-7 explains the end of the DNA better; the J call may be wrong. Germline CDR1 reads MRHNA; CDR2 reads SNTAGT. This CDR3 contains 16 residues. CDR3 residues: CASSTAMHDGAYEQYF. As DNA, the CDR3 is TGTGCCAGCAGCACGGCAATGCATGATGGGGCCTACGAGCAGTACTTC.

CDR3 sequence reads: CASSLSPEAFF. Here the CDR3 DNA reads TGTGCCAGCAGCTTAAGCCCTGAAGCTTTCTTT. J is TRBJ1-1 and V is TRBV13, with D unresolved. Trimming removed 2 bases from V and 6 bases from J, with 4 bases in between. Germline-derived CDR1 and CDR2 are PRHDT and FYEKMQ (reference sequence). The length of the CDR3 is 11 residues.

The chain links TRBV6-6 to TRBJ2-1; TRBD2 is a possible D gene (6 bases). The CDR3 is made up of 15 amino acids. The germline V and J ends were trimmed by 7 bases and 2 bases, with 15 bases remaining between them. The V gene's germline CDR1 is MNHNY and CDR2 SVGAGI (reference sequence). CDR3 nucleotide sequence: TGTGCCAGCACCCGGCTTGGACTAACCTACAATGAGCAGTTCTTC. It specifies CASTRLGLTYNEQFF.

V gene TRBV11-3 combines with J gene TRBJ2-1, with D hard to call. Trimming took 1 base from V and 5 from J, leaving 6 bases between them. Germline V gene sequence: CDR1 SGHNT, CDR2 YENEEA. The CDR3 sequence is 13 residues long. The CDR3 protein is CASSLGANNEQFF. As DNA, the CDR3 is TGTGCCAGCAGCTTAGGAGCCAACAATGAGCAGTTCTTC.

The V gene is TRBV7-2, the J gene TRBJ2-7; 15 positions match TRBD2. There are 19 residues in the CDR3. The germline V gene encodes CDR1 SGHTA and CDR2 FQGNSA. After removal of 4 bases from V and 0 bases from J, the junction contained 10 bases not matched to a gene. Written as DNA, the CDR3 is TGTGCCAGCAGCTCTTCCACCGGGACTAGCGGGAGGAGCTCCTACGAGCAGTACTTC. Protein product: CASSSSTGTSGRSSYEQYF.

About this clone itself: Distinct nucleotide sequences in the sample also encode this CDR3. V is TRBV7-2 and J is TRBJ2-7; 8 bases match TRBD1. The germline V gene has CDR1 SGHTA and CDR2 FQGNSA. The CDR3 extends over 14 amino acids. Trimming removed 5 bases from V and 1 base from J; junction bases left unmatched: 4. CDR3 region: CASSLGTGSYEQYF. The CDR3 DNA follows: TGTGCCAGCAGCCTGGGGACAGGTTCCTACGAGCAGTACTTC. The entire variable domain, with the rest obtained from reference TRBV7-2 and TRBJ2-7, is as follows: GAGVSQSPSNKVTEKGKDVELRCDPISGHTALYWYRQSLGQGLEFLIYFQGNSAPDKSGLPSDRFSAERTGGSVSTLTIQRTQQEDSAVYLCASSLGTGSYEQYFGPGTRLTVT.

This clone occurred a few times. The chain is built from TRBV9 and TRBJ2-1; D unclear. This CDR3 is built from 14 residues. V lost 4 bases, J lost 5 bases, and 13 bases lay in between. Germline V gene lookup returns CDR1 SGDLS and CDR2 YYNGEE. The CDR3 nucleotides are TGTGCCAGCAGCTCACAGACAAGAAACAATGAGCAGTTCTTC. This sequence encodes CASSSQTRNNEQFF.